This T cell receptor beta chain was recovered during a study of shared clonotypes between healthy human individuals (dated by TCRdb to 2020 to 2022). Notes on the research overall: The cohort comprised two women and three men aged 18 to 49 years. For each donor, CD4 naive and CD4 memory were each run on three plates, CD8 naive on two plates, and CD8 memory on one plate. The study deeply sequenced blood TCR repertoires of about 5 healthy adults to estimate repertoire size and the extent of clonotype sharing between individuals. To increase sequencing depth and limit assay-specific biases, different laboratories used diverse techniques to prepare libraries and sequence TCR repertoires. Per donor, leukapheresis produced somewhere between about 0.9 and 9 billion PBMCs.

The donors were healthy, HIV-negative adults with no recently reported acute infections or vaccinations. Only Caucasian adults living in Nashville, Tennessee, USA were represented among the donors. CD4+ T cells were enriched by magnetic negative selection, after which naive cells were positively selected on CD45RA and the negative fraction was taken as the memory subset. After blood collection by leukapheresis, PBMCs were isolated using Ficoll-Histopaque density gradient centrifugation and then cryopreserved in the vapor phase of liquid nitrogen. Analytical flow cytometry was used to check the purity and quantity of every magnetically sorted T cell population. Genomic DNA was isolated from every sorted fraction and measured by UV absorbance on a Nanodrop 2000c. With regard to this clone: Its antigen is currently not known. No clone much larger than this one lies a single base away; base qualities are absent.

TCR CDR3 regions were amplified from genomic DNA by multiplex PCR using the deep immunoSEQ assay. Genomic DNA extracted from each cell subset was distributed evenly over all wells of several immunoSEQ 96-well plates, and each plate served as one replicate. Each replicate PCR for sorted subsets received around 200 ng genomic DNA, equal to about 29,000 T cell genomes. Purified libraries were measured with a Qubit 3.0 fluorometer, size-checked on a Bioanalyzer 2100, and measured again with the KAPA Library Quantification kit. Every immunoSEQ 96-well plate was sequenced on a dedicated single-read 150-cycle Illumina NextSeq 550 flow cell. From the authors' description of their analysis: Because the immunoSEQ output included only junctional sequences and no quality scores, the filtering could not be the same as the filtering used for full-length reads. Sequences were annotated with PyIR, a Python wrapper for IgBLAST v1.9, using IMGT germline references to assign V/J genes and CDR3. Reads were filtered out if the reads had weak V/J assignments (E-value above 1e-6), no CDR3, stop codons, out-of-frame junctions, or ambiguous translated residues. V3J clonotypes were defined as sequences sharing an identical inferred V gene, J gene, and CDR3 amino acid sequence. Percentage overlap between repertoires was calculated by dividing the number of shared unique clonotypes by the size of the smaller repertoire. Richness of each repertoire was evaluated using RTK rarefaction, the Chao1 estimator, and Recon v2.1 estimates of unobserved clonotypes. OLGA was used to compute generation probabilities for all TCRbeta clonotypes that the gDNA method yielded from a few donors. Imported from immuneACCESS, the table was reduced by TCRdb to in-frame sequences with V and J called. These copies leave out some clones; in studies compared against another copy, an unresolved V gene accounts for under half, and the cause of the remainder is not known. From that table come the V and J calls and clone size; the DNA was used to work out D and trimming. The sample records 1 million to 1.2 million clones, approximately 77% of which are singletons. Together, the top ten hold 0.89% of the sample.

Results and caveats for the whole study, not just this receptor: Sampling was restricted to blood, and TCR repertoires in tissue are likely to differ from TCR repertoires in blood. Based on pairwise subsampling, the degree of clonotype sharing among donors was expected to be affected by sequencing depth. Sharing across several donors was observed for approximately 5% of naive CD4, less than 4% of naive CD8, about 2.5% of memory CD4, and over 0.3% of memory CD8 clonotypes. Higher generation probabilities were observed for clonotypes shared by all four sorted-subset donors than for non-shared clonotypes. Rarefaction of sorted-subset datasets indicated incomplete sequencing despite the large sequencing depth. Estimated clonotype richness was generally larger for naive than for memory subsets. Because the study included a small number of donors, the genetic and exposure-history diversity represented was limited.

CDR1 and CDR2, per the germline V gene, are SGHNT and YENEEA. At the junction V is shortened by 6 bases and J by 1 base, with 6 bases in between. The CDR3 runs 13 amino acids, cysteine and phenylalanine included. Only the CDR3 DNA stays, 39 bases, in frame from base 1. Sequenced sample: memory CD4+ T cells from PBMCs. Taken with the paper, the label for cell subset or site translates to: CD45RA-negative fraction. The rearrangement combines TRBV11-3 with TRBJ2-2; TRBD1 is possibly the D segment (5 matching bases). This TCR derives from a man younger than 35 in good health. Some clones in this sample may be carry-over from other donors' samples. The CDR3 region: CASRQGNTGELFF. The bases are TGTGCCAGCAGGCAGGGGAACACCGGGGAGCTGTTTTTT.